The TCR beta chain under discussion was sequenced for a study of neurological immune-mediated disorders. Study findings and constraints: Grouping of repertoires by phylogeny put those of 18 of 34 multiple sclerosis patients into a single related-CDR3 cluster, a possible signature. Expanded clones shared no CDR3 amino acid sequences across subjects, suggesting private repertoires in all groups.

Per the germline V gene, CDR1 is SGHKS and CDR2 is YYEKEE (reference sequence). CDR3 length equals 13 residues. V dropped 5 bases and J dropped 7; count of bases not matched to a gene: 2. PBMCs numbering 2 million and stored at -80 C yielded the unsorted libraries. This clonotype has ten or more counts. Its antigen is undetermined. With 10-nucleotide random UMIs, 5'RACE was used to make the cDNA. One entry per CDR3 protein, called by TCRdb with MiXCR from the 5' RACE reads. Of under 80,000 distinct CDR3 sequences listed, 5.2% are singletons. The sequenced sample consisted of PBMCs. The genes are TRBV5-5 and TRBJ1-5, with 11 bases aligning to TRBD1. The clonotype was recovered from a woman in her twenties or thirties with multiple sclerosis. CDR3: CASSGTGGQPQHF. CDR3 coding DNA: TGTGCCAGCAGTGGGACAGGGGGACAGCCCCAGCATTTT.